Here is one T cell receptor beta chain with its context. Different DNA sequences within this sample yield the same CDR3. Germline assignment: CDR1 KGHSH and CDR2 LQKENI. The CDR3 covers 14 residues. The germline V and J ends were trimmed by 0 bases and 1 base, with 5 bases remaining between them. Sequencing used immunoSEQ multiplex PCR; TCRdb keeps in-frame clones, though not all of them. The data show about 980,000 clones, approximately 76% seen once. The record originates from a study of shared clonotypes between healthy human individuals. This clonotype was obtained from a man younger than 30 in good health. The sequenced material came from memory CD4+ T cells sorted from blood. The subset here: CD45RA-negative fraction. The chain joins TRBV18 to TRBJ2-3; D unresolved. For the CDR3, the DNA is TGTGCCAGCTCACCACCGACTCGCACAGATACGCAGTATTTT. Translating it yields CASSPPTRTDTQYF.